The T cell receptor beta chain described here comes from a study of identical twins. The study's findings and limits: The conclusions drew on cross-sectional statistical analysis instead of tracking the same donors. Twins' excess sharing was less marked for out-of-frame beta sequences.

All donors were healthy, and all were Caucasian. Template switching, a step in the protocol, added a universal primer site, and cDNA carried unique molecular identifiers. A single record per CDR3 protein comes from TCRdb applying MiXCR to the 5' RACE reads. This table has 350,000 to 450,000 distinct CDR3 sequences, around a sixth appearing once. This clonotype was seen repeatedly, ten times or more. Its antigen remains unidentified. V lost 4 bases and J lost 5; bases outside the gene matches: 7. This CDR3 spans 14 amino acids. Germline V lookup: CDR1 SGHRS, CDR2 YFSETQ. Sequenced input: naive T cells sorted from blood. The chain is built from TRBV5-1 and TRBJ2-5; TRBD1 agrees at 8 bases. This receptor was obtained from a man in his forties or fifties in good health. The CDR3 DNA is TGCGCCAGCAGCCCTCCGGGACAGGAGGAGACCCAGTACTTC. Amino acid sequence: CASSPPGQEETQYF.